This TCR beta chain came from a study of CD8+ T cells in alopecia areata. The CDR3 extends over 15 amino acids. Germline V gene data show CDR1 as MNHEY and CDR2 as SVGAGI. V dropped 5 bases and J dropped 4 bases, with 14 bases sitting between them. RNA was extracted and reverse transcribed into cDNA as the sequencing template. Libraries were prepared by immunoSEQ multiplex PCR; TCRdb keeps only in-frame clonotypes and omits some of them. The table shows 200,000 to 250,000 clones, with roughly two fifths occurring only once. Described treatment: oral pan-JAK inhibitor, 5-10 mg twice daily. Study-level results: It was lesional scalp, especially alopecia totalis/universalis, that showed higher clonality than normal scalp. The study found tofacitinib significantly decreased scalp clonality and expanded CD8+ clones among the top 100.

With respect to this clone: Antigen unknown.

This receptor was identified in a human donor with alopecia areata. The genes are TRBV6-5 and TRBJ2-2, with D perhaps TRBD2 (7 bases). The starting material was CD4+ T cells sorted from blood, obtained at approximately week 30, from a patient treated with tofacitinib. CDR3 residues: CASSRPGGLTGELFF. CDR3 in DNA: TGTGCCAGCAGTCGCCCCGGGGGGCTCACCGGGGAGCTGTTTTTT.